This T cell receptor beta chain was profiled in a study of blood T cells in healthy people across ages. Overall study: Per two T cells, template switching captured roughly one barcoded beta molecule. Study observations and caveats: Higher diversity, along with more naive CD4+ cells, distinguished long-lived donors from aged donors.

A sample-barcoded 5' primer and a J-beta primer mix were used in a second PCR of about 7 to 12 cycles. TCRdb ran MiXCR on the 5' RACE reads and lists one entry per CDR3 protein. The data show 1.5 million to 2 million distinct CDR3 sequences, over 25% seen once. Deletions cut 5 bases from V and 1 base from J, with 15 bases between. Germline V gene data show CDR1 as LGHDT and CDR2 as YNNKEL (reference sequence). This CDR3 contains 15 residues. This clonotype was counted a few times. Its specificity is not known. Sequencing was done on a sample of blood. The clonotype originates from a woman aged 25 to 39 in good health. The chain is built from TRBV3-1 and TRBJ2-7; a weak D match, TRBD1 (6 bases). The CDR3 loop reads CASSNRARGSYEQYF. The CDR3 coding sequence is TGTGCCAGCAGCAACAGGGCCAGGGGTTCCTACGAGCAGTACTTC.